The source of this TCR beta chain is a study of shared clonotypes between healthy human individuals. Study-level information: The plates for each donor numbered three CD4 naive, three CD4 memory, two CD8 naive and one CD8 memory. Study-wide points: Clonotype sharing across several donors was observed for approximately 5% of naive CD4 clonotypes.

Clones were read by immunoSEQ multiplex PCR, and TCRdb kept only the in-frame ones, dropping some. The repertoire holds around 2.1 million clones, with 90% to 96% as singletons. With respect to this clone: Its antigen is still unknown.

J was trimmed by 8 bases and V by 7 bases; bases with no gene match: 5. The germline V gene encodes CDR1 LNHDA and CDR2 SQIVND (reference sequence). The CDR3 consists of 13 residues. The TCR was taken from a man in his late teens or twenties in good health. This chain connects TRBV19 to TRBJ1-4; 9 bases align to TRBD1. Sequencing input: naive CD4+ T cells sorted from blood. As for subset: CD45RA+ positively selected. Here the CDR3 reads CASNKQGAEKLFF. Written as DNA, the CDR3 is TGTGCCAGTAACAAACAGGGGGCCGAAAAACTGTTTTTT.